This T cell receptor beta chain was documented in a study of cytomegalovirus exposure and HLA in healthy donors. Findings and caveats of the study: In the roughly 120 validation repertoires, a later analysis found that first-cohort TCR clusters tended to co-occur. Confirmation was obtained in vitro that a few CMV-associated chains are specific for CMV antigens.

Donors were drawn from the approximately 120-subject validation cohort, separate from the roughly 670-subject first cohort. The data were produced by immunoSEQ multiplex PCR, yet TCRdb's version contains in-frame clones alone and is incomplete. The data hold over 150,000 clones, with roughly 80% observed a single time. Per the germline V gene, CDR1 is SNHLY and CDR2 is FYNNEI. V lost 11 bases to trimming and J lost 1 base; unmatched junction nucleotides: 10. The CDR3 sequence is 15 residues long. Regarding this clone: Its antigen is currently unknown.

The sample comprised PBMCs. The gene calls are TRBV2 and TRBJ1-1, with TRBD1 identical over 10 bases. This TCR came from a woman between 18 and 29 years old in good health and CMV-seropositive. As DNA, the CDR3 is TGTGCCTCCCGACAGGGGGCTGCCCGGAACACTGAAGCTTTCTTT. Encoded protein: CASRQGAARNTEAFF.